This TCR beta chain was captured in a study of shared clonotypes between healthy human individuals. Points from the study as a whole: Some clonotypes were shared by all four sorted-subset donors, while others were not shared. The non-shared ones had lower generation probabilities than the shared ones.

This clone was found a few times. Antigen specificity is unknown. An assay was performed, and its level was deep. Using immunoSEQ multiplex PCR, the repertoire was profiled, and TCRdb retains in-frame clones only, with some absent. The sample records about 1 million clones, about 74% being singletons. The germline V and J ends were trimmed by 3 bases and 0 bases, with 9 bases remaining between them. The CDR3 spans 14 residues. Germline V lookup: CDR1 GTSNPN, CDR2 SVGIG (reference sequence). Everyone who donated was a Caucasian adult who lived in Nashville, Tennessee. This chain connects TRBV30 to TRBJ1-3; D ambiguous. The specimen was memory CD4+ T cells sorted from blood. The subset here: CD45RA-negative fraction. The sequence derives from a young man in good health. CDR3 loop: CAWRRSSSGNTIYF. The CDR3 region has the DNA TGTGCCTGGAGGAGGTCGAGCTCTGGAAACACCATATATTTT.